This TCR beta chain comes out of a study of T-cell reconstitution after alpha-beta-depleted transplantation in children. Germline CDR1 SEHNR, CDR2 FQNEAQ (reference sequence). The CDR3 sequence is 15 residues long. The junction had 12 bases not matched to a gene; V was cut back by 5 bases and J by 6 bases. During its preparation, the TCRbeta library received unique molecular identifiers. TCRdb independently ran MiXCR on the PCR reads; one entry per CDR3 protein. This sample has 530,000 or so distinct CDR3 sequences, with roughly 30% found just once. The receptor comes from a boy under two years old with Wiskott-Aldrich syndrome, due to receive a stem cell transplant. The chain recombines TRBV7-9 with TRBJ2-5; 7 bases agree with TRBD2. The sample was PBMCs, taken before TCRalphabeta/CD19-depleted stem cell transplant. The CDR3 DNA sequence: TGTGCCAGCAGCCCTCCCTGGAGCGGGGAACAGACCCAGTACTTC. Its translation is CASSPPWSGEQTQYF.